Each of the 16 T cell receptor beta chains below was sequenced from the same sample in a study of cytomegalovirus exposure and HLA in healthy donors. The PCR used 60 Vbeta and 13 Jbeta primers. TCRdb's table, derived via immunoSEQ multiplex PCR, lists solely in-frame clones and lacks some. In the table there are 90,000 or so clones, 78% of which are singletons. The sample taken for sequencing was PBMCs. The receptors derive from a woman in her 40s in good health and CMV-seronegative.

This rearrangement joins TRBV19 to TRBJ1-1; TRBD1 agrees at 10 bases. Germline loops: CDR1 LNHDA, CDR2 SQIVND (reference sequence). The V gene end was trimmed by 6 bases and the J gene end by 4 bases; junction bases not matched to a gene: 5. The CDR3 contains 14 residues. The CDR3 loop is CASSPDRGGTEAFF. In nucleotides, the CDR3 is TGTGCCAGTAGCCCGGACAGGGGGGGCACTGAAGCTTTCTTT.

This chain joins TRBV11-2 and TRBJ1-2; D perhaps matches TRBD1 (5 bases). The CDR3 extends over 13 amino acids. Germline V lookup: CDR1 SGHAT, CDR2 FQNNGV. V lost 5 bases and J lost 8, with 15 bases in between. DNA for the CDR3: TGTGCCAGCAGCCGTCAGGACATGGGGGGCTACACCTTC. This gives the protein CASSRQDMGGYTF.

The CDR3 sequence is CASSSVWSYNEQFF. The CDR3 DNA reads as TGTGCCAGCAGTTCAGTTTGGTCCTACAATGAGCAGTTCTTC. This chain uses TRBV28 with TRBJ2-1; D not certain. From germline, CDR1 is MDHEN and CDR2 SYDVKM. The germline V and J ends were trimmed by 4 bases and 1 base, with 8 bases remaining between them. The CDR3 is 14 residues long.

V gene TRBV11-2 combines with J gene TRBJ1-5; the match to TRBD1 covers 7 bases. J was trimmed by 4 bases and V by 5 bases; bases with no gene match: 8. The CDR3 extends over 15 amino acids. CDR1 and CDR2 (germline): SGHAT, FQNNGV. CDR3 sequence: CASSPTAGGNQPQHF. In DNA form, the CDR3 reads TGTGCCAGCAGCCCGACCGCAGGGGGGAATCAGCCCCAGCATTTT.

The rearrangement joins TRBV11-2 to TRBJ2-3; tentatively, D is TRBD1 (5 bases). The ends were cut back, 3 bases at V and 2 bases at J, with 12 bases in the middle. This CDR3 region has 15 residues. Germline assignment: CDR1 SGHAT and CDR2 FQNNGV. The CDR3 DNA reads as TGTGCCAGCAGCTTCGCGGCAGGGAACACAGATACGCAGTATTTT. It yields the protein CASSFAAGNTDTQYF.

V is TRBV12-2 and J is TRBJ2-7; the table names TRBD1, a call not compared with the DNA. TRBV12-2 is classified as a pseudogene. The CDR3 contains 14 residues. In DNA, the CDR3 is TGTGCAAGTCGCTTAGCCAAGACAGGGCACGAGCAGTACTTC. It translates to CASRLAKTGHEQYF.

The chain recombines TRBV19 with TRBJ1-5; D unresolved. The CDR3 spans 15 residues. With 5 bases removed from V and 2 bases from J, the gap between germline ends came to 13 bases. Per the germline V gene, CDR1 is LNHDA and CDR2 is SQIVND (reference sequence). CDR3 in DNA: TGTGCCAGTAGTGAGGGAGGGTCGGGCAATCAGCCCCAGCATTTT. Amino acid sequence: CASSEGGSGNQPQHF.

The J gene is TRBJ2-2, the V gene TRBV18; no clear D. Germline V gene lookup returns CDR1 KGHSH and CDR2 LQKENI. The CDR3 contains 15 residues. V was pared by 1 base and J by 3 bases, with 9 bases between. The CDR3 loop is CASSPLNYDTGELFF. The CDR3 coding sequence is TGTGCCAGCTCACCACTCAACTATGACACCGGGGAGCTGTTTTTT.

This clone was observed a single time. CDR3: CASSLGAGWNEQYF. CDR3 in DNA: TGTGCCAGCAGTTTAGGGGCAGGGTGGAACGAGCAGTACTTC. J is TRBJ2-7 and V is TRBV28; perhaps TRBD1 as D (5 bases). Germline values: CDR1 MDHEN, CDR2 SYDVKM. The V and J ends lost 2 bases and 5 bases respectively, with 13 bases between them. The CDR3 extends over 14 amino acids.

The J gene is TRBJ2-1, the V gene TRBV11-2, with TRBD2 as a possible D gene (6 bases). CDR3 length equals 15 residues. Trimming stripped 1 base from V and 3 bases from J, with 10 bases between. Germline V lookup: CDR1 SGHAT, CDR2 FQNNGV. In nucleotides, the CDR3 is TGTGCCAGCAGCTTAGCGGCGGGAAACTACAATGAGCAGTTCTTC. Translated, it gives CASSLAAGNYNEQFF.

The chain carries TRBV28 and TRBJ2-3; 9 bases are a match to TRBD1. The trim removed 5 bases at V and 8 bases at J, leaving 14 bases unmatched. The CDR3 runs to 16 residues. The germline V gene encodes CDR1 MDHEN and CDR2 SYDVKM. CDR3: CASSPTGGLEKGTQYF. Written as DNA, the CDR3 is TGTGCCAGCAGTCCGACAGGGGGGTTGGAGAAGGGTACGCAGTATTTT. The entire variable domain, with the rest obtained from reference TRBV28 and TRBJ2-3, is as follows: DVKVTQSSRYLVKRTGEKVFLECVQDMDHENMFWYRQDPGLGLRLIYFSYDVKMKEKGDIPEGYSVSREKKERFSLILESASTNQTSMYLCASSPTGGLEKGTQYFGPGTRLTVL.

In DNA form, the CDR3 reads TGTGCCAGTAGTTCTACTGGACAGGGGTACAATGAGCAGTTCTTC. Amino acids: CASSSTGQGYNEQFF. The chain is built from TRBV19 and TRBJ2-1, with 9 bases fitting TRBD1. This CDR3 is built from 15 residues. V dropped 5 bases and J dropped 4; count of bases not matched to a gene: 6. CDR1 is LNHDA, CDR2 SQIVND, per germline (reference sequence).

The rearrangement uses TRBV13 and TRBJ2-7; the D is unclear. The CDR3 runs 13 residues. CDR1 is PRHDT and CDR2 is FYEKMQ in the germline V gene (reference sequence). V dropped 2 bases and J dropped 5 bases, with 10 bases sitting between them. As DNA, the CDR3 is TGTGCCAGCAGCTTATCGTATAGCCACGAGCAGTACTTC. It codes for CASSLSYSHEQYF.

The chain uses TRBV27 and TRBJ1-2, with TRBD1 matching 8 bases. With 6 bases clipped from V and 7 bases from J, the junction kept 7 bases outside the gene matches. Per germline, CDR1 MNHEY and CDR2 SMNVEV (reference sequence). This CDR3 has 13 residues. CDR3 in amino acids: CASSVGQGSGYTF. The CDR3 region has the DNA TGTGCCAGCAGCGTCGGACAGGGCAGTGGCTACACCTTC.

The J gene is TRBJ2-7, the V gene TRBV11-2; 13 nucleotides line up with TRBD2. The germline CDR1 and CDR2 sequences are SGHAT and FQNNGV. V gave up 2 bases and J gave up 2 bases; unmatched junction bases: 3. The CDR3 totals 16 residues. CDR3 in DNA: TGTGCCAGCAGCTTATCACTAGCGGGAGGGGCCTACGAGCAGTACTTC. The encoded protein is CASSLSLAGGAYEQYF.

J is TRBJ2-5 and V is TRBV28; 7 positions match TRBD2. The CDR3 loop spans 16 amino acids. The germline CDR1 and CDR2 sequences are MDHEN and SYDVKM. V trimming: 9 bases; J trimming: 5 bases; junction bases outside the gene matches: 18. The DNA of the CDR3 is TGTGCCAGTGTGGGAGGCACGGGAGGCCCCAGGGAGACCCAGTACTTC. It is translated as CASVGGTGGPRETQYF. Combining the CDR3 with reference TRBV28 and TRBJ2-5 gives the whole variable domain DVKVTQSSRYLVKRTGEKVFLECVQDMDHENMFWYRQDPGLGLRLIYFSYDVKMKEKGDIPEGYSVSREKKERFSLILESASTNQTSMYLCASVGGTGGPRETQYFGPGTRLLVL.